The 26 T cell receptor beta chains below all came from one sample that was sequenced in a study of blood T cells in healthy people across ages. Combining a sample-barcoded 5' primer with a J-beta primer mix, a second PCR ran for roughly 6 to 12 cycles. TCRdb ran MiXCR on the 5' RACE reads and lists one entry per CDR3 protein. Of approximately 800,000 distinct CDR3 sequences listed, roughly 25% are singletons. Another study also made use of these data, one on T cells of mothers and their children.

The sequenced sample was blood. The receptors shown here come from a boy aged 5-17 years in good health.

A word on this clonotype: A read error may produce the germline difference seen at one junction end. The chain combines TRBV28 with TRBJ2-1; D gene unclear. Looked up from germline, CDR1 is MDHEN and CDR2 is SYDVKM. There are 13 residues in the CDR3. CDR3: CASRPDSYNELFF. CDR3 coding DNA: TGTGCCAGCAGACCAGACTCGTACAATGAGCTGTTCTTC.

CDR3 coding DNA: TGCGCCAGCAGCCAAGATCGGACCGCCGCCTACGAGCAGTACTTC. It specifies CASSQDRTAAYEQYF. The chain links TRBV4-3 to TRBJ2-7; D call uncertain. V lost 0 bases, J lost 2 bases, and 11 bases lay in between. The CDR3 has 15 residues. CDR1 LGHNA and CDR2 YSLEER come from the germline V gene.

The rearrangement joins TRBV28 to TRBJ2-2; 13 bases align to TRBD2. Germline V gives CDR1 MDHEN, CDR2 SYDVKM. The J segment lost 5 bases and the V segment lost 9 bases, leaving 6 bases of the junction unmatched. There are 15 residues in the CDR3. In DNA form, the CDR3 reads TGTGCCAGTCGACTAGCGGGAGGAGGGACCGGGGAGCTGTTTTTT. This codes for CASRLAGGGTGELFF.

The CDR3: CASSLALRDRLNEKLFF. The DNA for the CDR3 is TGTGCCAGCAGTTTAGCGCTGCGGGACAGACTAAATGAAAAACTGTTTTTT. The genes are TRBV12-3 or TRBV12-4 and TRBJ1-4; 7 bases are shared with TRBD1. There are 17 residues in the CDR3. V lost 0 bases and J lost 5; bases outside the gene matches: 9.

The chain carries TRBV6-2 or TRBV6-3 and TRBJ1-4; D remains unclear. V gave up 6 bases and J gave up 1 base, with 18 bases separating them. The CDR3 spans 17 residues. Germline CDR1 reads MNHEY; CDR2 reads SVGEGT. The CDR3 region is CASSQLGKDLTNEKLFF. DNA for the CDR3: TGTGCCAGCAGCCAACTCGGGAAAGACCTAACTAATGAAAAACTGTTTTTT.

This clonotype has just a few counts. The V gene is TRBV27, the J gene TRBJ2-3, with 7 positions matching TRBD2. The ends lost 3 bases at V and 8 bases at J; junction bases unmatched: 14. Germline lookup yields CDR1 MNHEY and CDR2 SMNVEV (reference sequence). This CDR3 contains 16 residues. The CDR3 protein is CASSFLRLAGPSTQYF. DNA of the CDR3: TGTGCCAGCAGTTTTCTTCGACTAGCTGGTCCTTCTACGCAGTATTTT.

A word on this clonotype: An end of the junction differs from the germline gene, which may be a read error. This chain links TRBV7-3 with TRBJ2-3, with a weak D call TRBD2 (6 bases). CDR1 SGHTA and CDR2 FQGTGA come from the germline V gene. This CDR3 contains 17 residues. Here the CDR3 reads CACSLPSTGGGTDTQYF. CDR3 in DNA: TGTGCCTGCAGCTTGCCATCGACTGGCGGGGGCACAGATACGCAGTATTTT.

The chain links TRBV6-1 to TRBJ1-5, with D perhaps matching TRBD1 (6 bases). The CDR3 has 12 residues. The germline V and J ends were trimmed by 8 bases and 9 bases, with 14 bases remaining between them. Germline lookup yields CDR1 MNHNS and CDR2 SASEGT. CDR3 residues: CASQGPGWPQHF. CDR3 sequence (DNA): TGTGCCAGCCAGGGGCCGGGGTGGCCCCAGCATTTT.

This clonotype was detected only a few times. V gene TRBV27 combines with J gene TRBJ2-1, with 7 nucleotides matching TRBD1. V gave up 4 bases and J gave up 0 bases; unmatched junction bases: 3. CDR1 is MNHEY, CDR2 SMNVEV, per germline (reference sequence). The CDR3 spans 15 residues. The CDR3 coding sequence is TGTGCCAGCAGTTGGGGACAGAGCTCCTACAATGAGCAGTTCTTC. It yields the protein CASSWGQSSYNEQFF.

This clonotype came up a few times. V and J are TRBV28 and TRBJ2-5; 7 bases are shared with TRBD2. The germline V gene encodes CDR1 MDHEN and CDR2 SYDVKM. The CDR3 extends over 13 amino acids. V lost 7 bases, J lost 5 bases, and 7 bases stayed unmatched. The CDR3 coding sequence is TGTGCCAGCACCCCAGCGGGACTGGAGACCCAGTACTTC. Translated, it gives CASTPAGLETQYF.

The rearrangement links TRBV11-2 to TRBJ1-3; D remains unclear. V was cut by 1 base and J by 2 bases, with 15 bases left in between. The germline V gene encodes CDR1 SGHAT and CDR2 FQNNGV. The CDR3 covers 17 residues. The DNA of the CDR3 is TGTGCCAGCAGCTTAGTATTCCGCGAAACCGCTGGAAACACCATATATTTT. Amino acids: CASSLVFRETAGNTIYF.

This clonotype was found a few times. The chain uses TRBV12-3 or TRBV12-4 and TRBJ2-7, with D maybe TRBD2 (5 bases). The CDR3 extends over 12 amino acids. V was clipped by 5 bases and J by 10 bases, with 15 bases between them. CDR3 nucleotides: TGTGCCAGCAGTCCGGACGGAGCTAGCCAGTACTTC. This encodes CASSPDGASQYF.

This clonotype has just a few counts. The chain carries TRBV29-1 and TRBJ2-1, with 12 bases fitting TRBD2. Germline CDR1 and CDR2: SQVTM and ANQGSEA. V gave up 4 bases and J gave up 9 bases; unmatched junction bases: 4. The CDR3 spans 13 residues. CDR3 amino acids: CSVGLAGGPEQFF. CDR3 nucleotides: TGCAGCGTTGGGCTAGCGGGAGGGCCTGAGCAGTTCTTC.

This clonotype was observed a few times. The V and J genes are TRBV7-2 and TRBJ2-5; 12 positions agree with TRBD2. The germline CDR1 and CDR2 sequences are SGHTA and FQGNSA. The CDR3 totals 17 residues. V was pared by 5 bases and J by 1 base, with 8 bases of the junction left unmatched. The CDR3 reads CASSRLAGVRAQETQYF. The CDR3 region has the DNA TGTGCCAGCAGCCGACTAGCGGGGGTGAGGGCCCAAGAGACCCAGTACTTC.

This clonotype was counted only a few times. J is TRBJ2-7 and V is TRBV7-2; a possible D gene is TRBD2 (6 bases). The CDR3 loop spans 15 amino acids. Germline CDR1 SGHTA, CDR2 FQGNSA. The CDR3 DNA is TGTGCAAGCGGGTCCACAGAAGCCTTCTCCTACGAGCAGTACTTC. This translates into CASGSTEAFSYEQYF.

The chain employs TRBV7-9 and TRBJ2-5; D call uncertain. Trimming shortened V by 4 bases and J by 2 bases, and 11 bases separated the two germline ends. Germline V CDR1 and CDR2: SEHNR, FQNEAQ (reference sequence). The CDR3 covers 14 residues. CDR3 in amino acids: CASSYPSGQETQYF. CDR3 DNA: TGTGCCAGCAGCTACCCGTCGGGTCAAGAGACCCAGTACTTC.

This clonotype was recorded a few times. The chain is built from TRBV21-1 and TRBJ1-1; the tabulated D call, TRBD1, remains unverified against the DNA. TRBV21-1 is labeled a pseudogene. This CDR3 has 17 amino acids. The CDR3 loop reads CASSKVGQLVRNTEAFF. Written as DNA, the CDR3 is TGTGCCAGCAGCAAAGTAGGACAGCTGGTTAGGAACACTGAAGCTTTCTTT.

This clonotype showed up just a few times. The chain's CDR3 is CASSQERGIDTQYF. For the CDR3, the DNA is TGCGCCAGCAGCCAAGAAAGGGGGATAGATACGCAGTATTTT. The rearrangement links TRBV4-1 to TRBJ2-3, with a weak D call TRBD1 (6 bases). Germline V gene sequence: CDR1 MGHRA, CDR2 YSYEKL. This CDR3 comprises 14 residues. V lost 0 bases, J lost 5 bases, and 9 bases lay in between.

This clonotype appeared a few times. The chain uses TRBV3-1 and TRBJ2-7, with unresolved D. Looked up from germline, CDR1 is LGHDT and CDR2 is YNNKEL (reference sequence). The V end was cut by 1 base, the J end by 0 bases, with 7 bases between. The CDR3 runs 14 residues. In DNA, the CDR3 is TGTGCCAGCAGCCAAGGCTGGACCTCCTACGAGCAGTACTTC. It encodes CASSQGWTSYEQYF.

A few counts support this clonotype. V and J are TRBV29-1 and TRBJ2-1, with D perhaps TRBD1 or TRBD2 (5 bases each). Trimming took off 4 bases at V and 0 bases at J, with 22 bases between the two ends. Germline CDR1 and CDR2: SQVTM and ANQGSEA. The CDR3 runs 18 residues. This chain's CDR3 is CSVGDSGSTGRSYNEQFF. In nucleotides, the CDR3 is TGCAGCGTTGGGGATTCGGGGAGCACGGGGCGCTCCTACAATGAGCAGTTCTTC.

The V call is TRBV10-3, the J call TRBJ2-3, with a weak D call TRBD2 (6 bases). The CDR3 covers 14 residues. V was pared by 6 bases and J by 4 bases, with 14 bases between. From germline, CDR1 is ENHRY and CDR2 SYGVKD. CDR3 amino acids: CAIRGGVEADTQYF. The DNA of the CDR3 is TGTGCCATCAGGGGGGGAGTTGAGGCAGATACGCAGTATTTT.

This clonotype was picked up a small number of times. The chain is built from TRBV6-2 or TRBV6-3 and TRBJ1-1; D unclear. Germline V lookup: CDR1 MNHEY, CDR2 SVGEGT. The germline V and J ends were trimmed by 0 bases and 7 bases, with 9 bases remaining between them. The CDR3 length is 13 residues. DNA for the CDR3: TGTGCCAGCAGTTACTCCACAGTATATGAAGCTTTCTTT. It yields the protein CASSYSTVYEAFF.

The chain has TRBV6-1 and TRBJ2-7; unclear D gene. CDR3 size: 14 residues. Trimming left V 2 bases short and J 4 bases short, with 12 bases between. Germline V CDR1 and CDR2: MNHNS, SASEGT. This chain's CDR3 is CASSEPGRIYEQYF. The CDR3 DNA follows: TGTGCCAGCAGTGAACCCGGGCGAATATACGAGCAGTACTTC.

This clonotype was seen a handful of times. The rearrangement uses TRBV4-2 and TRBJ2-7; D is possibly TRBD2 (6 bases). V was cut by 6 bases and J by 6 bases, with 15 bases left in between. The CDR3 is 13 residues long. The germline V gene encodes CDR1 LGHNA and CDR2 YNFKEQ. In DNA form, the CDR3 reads TGTGCCAGCAGTCTCGGGACTTTAACCGAGCAGTACTTC. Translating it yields CASSLGTLTEQYF.

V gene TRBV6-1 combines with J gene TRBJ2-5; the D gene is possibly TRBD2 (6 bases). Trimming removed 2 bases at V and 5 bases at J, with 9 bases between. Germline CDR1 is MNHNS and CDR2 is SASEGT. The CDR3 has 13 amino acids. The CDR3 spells CASSEHGSETQYF. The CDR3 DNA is TGTGCCAGCAGTGAACACGGGAGCGAGACCCAGTACTTC.

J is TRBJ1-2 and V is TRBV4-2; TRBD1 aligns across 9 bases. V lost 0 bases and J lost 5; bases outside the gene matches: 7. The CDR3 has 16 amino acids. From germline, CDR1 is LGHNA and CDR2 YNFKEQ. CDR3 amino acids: CASSQEAGQGSYGYTF. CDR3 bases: TGTGCCAGCAGCCAAGAAGCGGGACAGGGCAGTTATGGCTACACCTTC.